The rows below give T cell receptor beta chains drawn from one sample of a study of T-cell memory formation after mild COVID-19. TCRdb reanalysed the 5' RACE reads using MiXCR and keeps one entry per CDR3 protein. The data show fewer than 700,000 distinct CDR3 sequences, about 20% seen once. Sequenced input: PBMCs or a T cell subset sorted from them (not recorded which). The receptor set was obtained from an adult woman who had mild COVID-19 (a few samples of this study predate the infection). Cell type and time point are not known. CDR3s include the opening cysteine and the closing phenylalanine or tryptophan. The order of the fields is J gene, D gene, clone size, V gene, CDR3 protein, CDR3 DNA. The D gene is left open where the match is weak. A row's size may be missing; if present it is once, few, many or a size class.

>TRBJ2-7|NA|NA|TRBV4-1
CASSQDRVFRGQYF
TGCGCCAGCAGCCAAGATCGTGTTTTTCGGGGCCAGTACTTC
>TRBJ2-1|NA|NA|TRBV19
CASSAGTSHEQFF
TGTGCCAGTAGTGCCGGGACGAGCCATGAGCAGTTCTTC
>TRBJ1-2|NA|few|TRBV7-9
CASSLRLAAGYGYTF
TGTGCCAGCAGCCTAAGGCTCGCCGCCGGGTATGGCTACACCTTC
>TRBJ2-7|NA|few|TRBV19
CASSPVSRGEYEQYF
TGTGCCAGTAGTCCGGTGTCAAGGGGCGAGTACGAGCAGTACTTC
>TRBJ2-5|NA|NA|TRBV29-1
CSVEDHLQGDVPETQYF
TGCAGCGTTGAAGATCACTTGCAGGGAGACGTGCCGGAGACCCAGTACTTC
>TRBJ2-2|TRBD2|few|TRBV24-1
CATTLAGGRTGELFF
TGTGCCACCACACTAGCGGGGGGCCGTACCGGGGAGCTGTTTTTT
>TRBJ2-7|NA|few|TRBV6-5
CASSQEGTAFSYEQYF
TGTGCCAGCAGTCAGGAAGGGACTGCCTTCTCCTACGAGCAGTACTTC
>TRBJ1-2|NA|few|TRBV29-1
CSVEDEGPGYTF
TGCAGCGTTGAAGACGAAGGTCCCGGCTACACCTTC
>TRBJ2-1|NA|few|TRBV28
CASSTPTLGLNEQFF
TGTGCCAGCAGCACCCCAACGTTAGGGCTGAATGAGCAGTTCTTC
>TRBJ2-3|NA|NA|TRBV5-1
CASSLFPIQGTDTQYF
TGCGCCAGCAGCTTGTTCCCCATACAGGGAACAGATACGCAGTATTTT
>TRBJ2-7|NA|NA|TRBV4-3
CASSQASRRGASNEQYF
TGCGCCAGCAGCCAAGCGTCCCGCAGGGGGGCATCCAACGAGCAGTACTTC
>TRBJ2-7|TRBD1|few|TRBV11-2
CASSLGDRVSEQYF
TGTGCCAGCAGCCTGGGAGACAGGGTGTCCGAGCAGTACTTC
>TRBJ2-7|TRBD2|few|TRBV7-2
CASSLGGGNEQYF
TGTGCCAGCAGCTTAGGGGGAGGGAACGAGCAGTACTTC
>TRBJ2-1|NA|NA|TRBV6-6
CASSLAPGRNEQFF
TGTGCCAGCAGCCTCGCTCCGGGAAGGAATGAGCAGTTCTTC
>TRBJ2-3|TRBD1|few|TRBV9
CASSTPTGADTQYF
TGTGCCAGCAGCACGCCGACAGGGGCAGATACGCAGTATTTT
>TRBJ2-7|NA|few|TRBV9
CASSRDLYYEQYF
TGTGCCAGCAGCCGGGACTTATACTACGAGCAGTACTTC
>TRBJ2-7|NA|NA|TRBV3-1
CASSQDTWSSYEQYF
TGTGCCAGCAGCCAAGATACATGGAGCTCCTACGAGCAGTACTTC
>TRBJ2-1|TRBD2|NA|TRBV9
CASSVRLAGANEQFF
TGTGCCAGCAGCGTACGACTAGCGGGTGCGAATGAGCAGTTCTTC
>TRBJ2-3|NA|few|TRBV18
CASSPPPTGTDTQYF
TGTGCCAGCTCACCACCGCCAACGGGCACAGATACGCAGTATTTT
>TRBJ2-4|NA|NA|TRBV7-2
CASSLDRTDKNIQYF
TGTGCCAGCAGCTTAGACAGGACTGACAAAAACATTCAGTACTTC
>TRBJ2-3|NA|NA|TRBV29-1
CSIYRDVDTQYF
TGCAGCATTTACAGGGATGTAGATACGCAGTATTTT
>TRBJ1-2|NA|NA|TRBV7-2
CASSLEAVGGYTF
TGTGCCAGCAGCTTAGAGGCAGTCGGAGGCTACACCTTC
>TRBJ2-3|NA|few|TRBV30
CAWSRPDTQYF
TGTGCCTGGAGTAGGCCAGATACGCAGTATTTT
>TRBJ2-1|NA|few|TRBV29-1
CSVTGTASYNEQFF
TGCAGCGTTACCGGGACCGCCTCCTACAATGAGCAGTTCTTC
>TRBJ2-3|TRBD2|few|TRBV30
CAWTSGNTDTQYF
TGTGCCTGGACTAGCGGGAATACAGATACGCAGTATTTT
>TRBJ2-1|NA|few|TRBV18
CASSPQGRNNEQFF
TGTGCCAGCTCACCACAGGGGCGCAACAATGAGCAGTTCTTC
>TRBJ2-3|TRBD2|NA|TRBV12-3/TRBV12-4
CASTLATSGGLSTDTQYF
TGTGCCAGCACCTTAGCGACTAGCGGGGGGCTGAGCACAGATACGCAGTATTTT
>TRBJ2-1|TRBD2|NA|TRBV30
CAWSVTGGAYNEQFF
TGTGCCTGGAGTGTAACCGGGGGGGCGTACAATGAGCAGTTCTTC
>TRBJ2-1|TRBD2|NA|TRBV11-2
CASSQSPQSGRVGQFF
TGTGCCAGCAGCCAATCCCCCCAGAGCGGGAGGGTCGGGCAGTTCTTC
>TRBJ1-2|NA|few|TRBV5-1
CASSSDTYRDYGYTF
TGCGCCAGCAGCTCAGACACCTACAGGGACTATGGCTACACCTTC
>TRBJ2-5|NA|NA|TRBV6-2/TRBV6-3
CASRHRIQETQYF
TGTGCCAGCCGCCACCGCATCCAAGAGACCCAGTACTTC
>TRBJ1-2|NA|NA|TRBV24-1
CATSDPNIYGYTF
TGTGCCACCAGTGATCCCAATATCTATGGCTACACCTTC
>TRBJ1-1|NA|NA|TRBV5-1
CASSLQTGPLAEAFF
TGCGCCAGCAGCTTGCAGACGGGCCCCCTCGCTGAAGCTTTCTTT
>TRBJ2-7|TRBD1|NA|TRBV9
CASSVDSGTGYEQYF
TGTGCCAGCAGCGTAGACTCCGGGACAGGCTACGAGCAGTACTTC
>TRBJ2-2|NA|many|TRBV5-5
CASSLGSAGELFF
TGTGCCAGCAGCTTGGGGTCGGCCGGGGAGCTGTTTTTT
>TRBJ2-1|NA|NA|TRBV7-6
CASSHGTEQFF
TGTGCCAGCAGCCACGGGACAGAGCAGTTCTTC
>TRBJ2-2|NA|few|TRBV20-1
CSARPGQNTGELFF
TGCAGTGCTAGACCGGGACAGAACACCGGGGAGCTGTTTTTT
>TRBJ1-3|NA|NA|TRBV14
CASSQGLTGDSGNTIYF
TGTGCCAGCAGCCAAGGTCTAACAGGTGACTCTGGAAACACCATATATTTT
>TRBJ2-3|NA|NA|TRBV6-6
CATSEVQASTDTQYF
TGTGCCACTTCGGAGGTACAGGCTAGCACAGATACGCAGTATTTT
>TRBJ2-7|NA|few|TRBV18
CASSPQAQGSYEQYF
TGTGCCAGCTCACCACAAGCACAGGGTTCGTACGAGCAGTACTTC
>TRBJ2-2|TRBD1|NA|TRBV5-5
CASSTGQGPGELFF
TGTGCCAGCAGCACGGGACAGGGGCCCGGGGAGCTGTTTTTT
>TRBJ2-4|NA|few|TRBV7-8
CASSSSRAANIQYF
TGTGCCAGCAGCTCCTCCCGAGCGGCCAACATTCAGTACTTC
>TRBJ1-2|NA|few|TRBV6-5
CASSYSPPEGYTF
TGTGCCAGCAGTTACTCACCCCCAGAGGGCTACACCTTC
>TRBJ2-1|TRBD2|NA|TRBV12-3/TRBV12-4
CASSGLAGYSYNEQFF
TGTGCCAGCAGCGGACTAGCGGGGTACTCCTACAATGAGCAGTTCTTC
>TRBJ2-3|NA|few|TRBV4-3
CASSQGPTDTQYF
TGCGCCAGCAGCCAAGGCCCCACAGATACGCAGTATTTT
>TRBJ2-5|TRBD2|few|TRBV7-9
CASSFGTSGQETQYF
TGTGCCAGCAGCTTCGGGACTAGCGGCCAAGAGACCCAGTACTTC
>TRBJ2-7|TRBD2|few|TRBV12-3/TRBV12-4
CASSLSGSIYEQYF
TGTGCCAGCAGCCTTAGCGGGAGTATCTACGAGCAGTACTTC
>TRBJ2-3|TRBD2|NA|TRBV28
CASRGLAGEEADTQYF
TGTGCCAGCAGGGGGCTAGCGGGAGAAGAGGCAGATACGCAGTATTTT
>TRBJ1-5|NA|few|TRBV4-2
CASSHVRGNQPQHF
TGTGCCAGCAGCCACGTTCGTGGGAATCAGCCCCAGCATTTT
>TRBJ2-2|NA|few|TRBV5-6
CASSFYSGTDTGELFF
TGTGCCAGCAGCTTTTATAGCGGAACCGATACCGGGGAGCTGTTTTTT
>TRBJ2-1|TRBD2|few|TRBV7-9
CASSLALAGNEQFF
TGTGCCAGCAGCTTAGCCCTAGCGGGAAATGAGCAGTTCTTC
>TRBJ2-1|TRBD2|few|TRBV6-5
CASSYSRLAASSYNEQFF
TGTGCCAGCAGTTACTCGAGACTAGCGGCCTCCTCCTACAATGAGCAGTTCTTC
>TRBJ2-3|NA|NA|TRBV7-7
CASSGDGGTQYF
TGTGCTAGCAGCGGCGACGGAGGCACGCAGTATTTT
>TRBJ1-1|TRBD1|NA|TRBV12-3/TRBV12-4
CASIKWDRVDTEAFF
TGTGCCAGCATTAAATGGGACAGGGTAGACACTGAAGCTTTCTTT